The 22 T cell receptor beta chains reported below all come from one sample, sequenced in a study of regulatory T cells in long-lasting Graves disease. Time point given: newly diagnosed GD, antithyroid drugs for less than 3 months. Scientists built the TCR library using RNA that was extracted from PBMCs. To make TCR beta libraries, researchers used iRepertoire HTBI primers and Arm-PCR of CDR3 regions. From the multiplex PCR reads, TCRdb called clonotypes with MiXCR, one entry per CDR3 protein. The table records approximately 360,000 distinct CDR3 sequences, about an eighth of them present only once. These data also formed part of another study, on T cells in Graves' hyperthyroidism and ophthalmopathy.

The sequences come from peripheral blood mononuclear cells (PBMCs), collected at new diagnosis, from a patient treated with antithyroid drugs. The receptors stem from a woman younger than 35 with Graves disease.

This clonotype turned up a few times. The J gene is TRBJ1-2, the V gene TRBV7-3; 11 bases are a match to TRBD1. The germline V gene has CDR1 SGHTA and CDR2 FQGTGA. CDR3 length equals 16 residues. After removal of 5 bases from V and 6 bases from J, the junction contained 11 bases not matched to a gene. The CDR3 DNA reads TGTGCCAGCAGCCCTCACCGGACAGGGGGCTCTCATGGCTACACCTTC. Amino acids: CASSPHRTGGSHGYTF. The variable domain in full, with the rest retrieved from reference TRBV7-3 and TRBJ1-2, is GAGVSQTPSNKVTEKGKYVELRCDPISGHTALYWYRQSLGQGPEFLIYFQGTGAADDSGLPNDRFFAVRPEGSVSTLKIQRTERGDSAVYLCASSPHRTGGSHGYTFGSGTRLTVV.

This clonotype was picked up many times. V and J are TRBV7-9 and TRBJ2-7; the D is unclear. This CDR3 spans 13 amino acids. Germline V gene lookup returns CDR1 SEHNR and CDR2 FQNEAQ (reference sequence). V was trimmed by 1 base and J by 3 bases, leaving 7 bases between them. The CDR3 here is CASSLVTDYEQYF. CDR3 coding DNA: TGTGCCAGCAGCTTAGTGACCGACTACGAGCAGTACTTC.

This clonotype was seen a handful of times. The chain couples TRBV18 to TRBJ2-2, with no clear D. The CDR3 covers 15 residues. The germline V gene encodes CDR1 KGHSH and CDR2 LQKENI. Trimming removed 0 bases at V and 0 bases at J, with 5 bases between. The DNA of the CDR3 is TGTGCCAGCTCACCACCAGAGCCGAACACCGGGGAGCTGTTTTTT. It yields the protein CASSPPEPNTGELFF.

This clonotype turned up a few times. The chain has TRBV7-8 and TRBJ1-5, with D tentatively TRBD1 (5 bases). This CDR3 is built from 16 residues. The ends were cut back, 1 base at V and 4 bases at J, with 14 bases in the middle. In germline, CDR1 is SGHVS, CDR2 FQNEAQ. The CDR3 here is CASSLEMGVKNQPQHF. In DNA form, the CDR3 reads TGTGCCAGCAGCTTAGAAATGGGGGTGAAGAATCAGCCCCAGCATTTT. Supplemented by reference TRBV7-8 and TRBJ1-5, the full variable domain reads GAGVSQSPRYKVAKRGQDVALRCDPISGHVSLFWYQQALGQGPEFLTYFQNEAQLDKSGLPSDRFFAERPEGSVSTLKIQRTQQEDSAVYLCASSLEMGVKNQPQHFGDGTRLSIL.

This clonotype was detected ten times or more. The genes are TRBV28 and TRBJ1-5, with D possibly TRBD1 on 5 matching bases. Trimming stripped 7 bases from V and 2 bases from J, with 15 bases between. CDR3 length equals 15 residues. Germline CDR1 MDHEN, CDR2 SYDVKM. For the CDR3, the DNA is TGTGCCAGCACCCCCGAGGGGAGAGGCAATCAGCCCCAGCATTTT. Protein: CASTPEGRGNQPQHF.

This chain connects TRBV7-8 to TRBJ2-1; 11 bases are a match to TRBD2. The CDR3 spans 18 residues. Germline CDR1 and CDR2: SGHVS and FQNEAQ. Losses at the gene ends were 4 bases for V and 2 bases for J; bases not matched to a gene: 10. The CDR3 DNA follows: TGTGCCAGCAGCTCGATCACCGGGACTAGCGGCACCTACAATGAGCAGTTCTTC. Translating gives CASSSITGTSGTYNEQFF.

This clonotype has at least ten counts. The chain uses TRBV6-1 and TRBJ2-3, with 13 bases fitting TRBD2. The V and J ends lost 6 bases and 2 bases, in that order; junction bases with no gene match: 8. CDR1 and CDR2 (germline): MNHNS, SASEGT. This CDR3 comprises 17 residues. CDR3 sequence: CASRGLAGVGPTDTQYF. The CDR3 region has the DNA TGTGCCAGCAGAGGACTAGCGGGAGTGGGACCCACAGATACGCAGTATTTT.

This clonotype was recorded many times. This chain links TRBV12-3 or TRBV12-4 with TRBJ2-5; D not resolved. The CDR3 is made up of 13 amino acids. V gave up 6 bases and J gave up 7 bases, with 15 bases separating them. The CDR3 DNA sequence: TGTGCCAGCAGCCTCCGGGCCAGTGGGACCCAGTACTTC. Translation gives CASSLRASGTQYF.

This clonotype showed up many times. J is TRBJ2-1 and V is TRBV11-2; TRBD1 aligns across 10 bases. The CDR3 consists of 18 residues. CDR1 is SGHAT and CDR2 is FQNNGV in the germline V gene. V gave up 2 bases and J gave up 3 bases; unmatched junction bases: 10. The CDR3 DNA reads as TGTGCCAGCAGCTTATTATTGGTGACAGGGGGCCACTACAATGAGCAGTTCTTC. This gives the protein CASSLLLVTGGHYNEQFF.

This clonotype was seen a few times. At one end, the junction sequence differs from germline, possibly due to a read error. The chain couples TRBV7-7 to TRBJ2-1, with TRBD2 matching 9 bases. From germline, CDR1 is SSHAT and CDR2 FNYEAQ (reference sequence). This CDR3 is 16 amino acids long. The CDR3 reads CASSLGGSGGYNEQFF. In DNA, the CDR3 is TGTGCTAGCAGCTTAGGCGGTAGCGGGGGTTACAATGAGCAGTTCTTC.

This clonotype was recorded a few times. CDR3 sequence: CASSYQGMGEKLFF. The CDR3 DNA reads TGTGCCAGCAGCTATCAGGGAATGGGTGAAAAACTGTTTTTT. V gene TRBV5-4 combines with J gene TRBJ1-4; a weak D match, TRBD1 (5 bases). V shed 3 bases and J shed 7 bases, with 13 bases lying between them. CDR1 and CDR2 from the germline V gene are SGHNT and YYREEE (reference sequence). This CDR3 has 14 residues.

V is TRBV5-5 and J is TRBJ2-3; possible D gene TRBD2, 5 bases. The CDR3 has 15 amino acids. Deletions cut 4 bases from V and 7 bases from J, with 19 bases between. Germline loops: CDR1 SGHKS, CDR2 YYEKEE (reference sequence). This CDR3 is CASSNPLRARHTQYF. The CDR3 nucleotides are TGTGCCAGCAGCAATCCTCTGAGGGCCAGACATACGCAGTATTTT.

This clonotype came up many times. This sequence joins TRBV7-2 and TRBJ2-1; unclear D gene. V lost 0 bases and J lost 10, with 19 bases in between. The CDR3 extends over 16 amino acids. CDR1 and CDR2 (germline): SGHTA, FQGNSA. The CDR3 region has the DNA TGTGCCAGCAGCTTAGCTCGCTCCCGGGTGGGTCGGGAGCAGTTCTTC. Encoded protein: CASSLARSRVGREQFF.

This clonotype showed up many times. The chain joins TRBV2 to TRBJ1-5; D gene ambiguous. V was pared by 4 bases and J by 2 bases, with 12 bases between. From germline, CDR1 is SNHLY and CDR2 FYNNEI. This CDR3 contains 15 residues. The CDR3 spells CASSGGKARNQPQHF. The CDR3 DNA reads TGTGCCAGCAGTGGAGGAAAAGCTCGCAATCAGCCCCAGCATTTT.

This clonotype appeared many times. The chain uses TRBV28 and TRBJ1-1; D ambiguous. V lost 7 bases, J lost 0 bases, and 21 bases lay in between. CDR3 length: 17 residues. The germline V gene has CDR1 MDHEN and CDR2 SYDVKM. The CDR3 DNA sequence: TGTGCCAGCACCCTTTTTGGACGGCGAACCCTGAACACTGAAGCTTTCTTT. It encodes CASTLFGRRTLNTEAFF.

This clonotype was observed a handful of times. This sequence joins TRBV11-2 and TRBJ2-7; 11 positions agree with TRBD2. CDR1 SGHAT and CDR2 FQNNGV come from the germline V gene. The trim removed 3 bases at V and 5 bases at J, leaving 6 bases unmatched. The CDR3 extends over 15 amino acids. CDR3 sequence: CASSFLAGGIHEQYF. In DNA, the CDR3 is TGTGCCAGCAGCTTCTTAGCGGGAGGGATCCACGAGCAGTACTTC.

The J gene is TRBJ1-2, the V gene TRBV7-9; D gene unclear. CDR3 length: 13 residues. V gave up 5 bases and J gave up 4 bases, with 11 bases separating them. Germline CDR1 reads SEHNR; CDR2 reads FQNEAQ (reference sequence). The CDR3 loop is CASSTSSSYGYTF. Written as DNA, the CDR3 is TGTGCCAGCAGCACATCGTCTTCCTATGGCTACACCTTC.

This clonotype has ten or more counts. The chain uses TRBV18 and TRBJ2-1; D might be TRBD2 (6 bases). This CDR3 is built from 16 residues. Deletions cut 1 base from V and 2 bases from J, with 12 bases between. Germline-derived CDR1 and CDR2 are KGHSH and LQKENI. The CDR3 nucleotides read TGTGCCAGCTCACCACTGGGAGGAGGGGCCTACAATGAGCAGTTCTTC. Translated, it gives CASSPLGGGAYNEQFF.

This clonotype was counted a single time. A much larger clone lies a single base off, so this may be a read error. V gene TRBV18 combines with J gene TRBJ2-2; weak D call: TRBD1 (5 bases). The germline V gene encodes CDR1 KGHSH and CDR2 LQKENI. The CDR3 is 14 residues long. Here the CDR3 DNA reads TGTGGCAGCTCACCCGACAGCTCCACCGGGGAGCTGTTTTTT. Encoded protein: CGSSPDSSTGELFF. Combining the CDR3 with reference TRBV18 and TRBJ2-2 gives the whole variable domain NAGVMQNPRHLVRRRGQEARLRCSPMKGHSHVYWYRQLPEEGLKFMVYLQKENIIDESGMPKERFSAEFPKEGPSILRIQQVVRGDSAAYFCGSSPDSSTGELFFGEGSRLTVL.

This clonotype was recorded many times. This CDR3 reads CASSQARVWGTEAFF. Here the CDR3 DNA reads TGTGCCAGCAGCCAAGCGCGGGTGTGGGGCACTGAAGCTTTCTTT. This chain uses TRBV14 with TRBJ1-1; D is unclear. Trimming took 1 base from V and 4 from J, leaving 13 bases between them. The V gene's germline CDR1 is SGHDN and CDR2 FVKESK. The CDR3 is 15 residues long.

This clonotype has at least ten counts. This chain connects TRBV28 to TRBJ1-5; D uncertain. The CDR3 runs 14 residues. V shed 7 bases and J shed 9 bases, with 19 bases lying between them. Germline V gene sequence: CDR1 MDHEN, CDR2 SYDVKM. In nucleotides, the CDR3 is TGTGCCAGCAAGTCCCGGCCCCGAGGACGGCCCCAGCATTTT. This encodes CASKSRPRGRPQHF.

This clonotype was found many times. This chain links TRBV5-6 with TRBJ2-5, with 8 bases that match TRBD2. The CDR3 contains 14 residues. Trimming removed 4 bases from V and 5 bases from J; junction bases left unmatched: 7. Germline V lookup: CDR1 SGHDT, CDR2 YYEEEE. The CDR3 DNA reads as TGTGCCAGCAGCCTCTTAGCGGGATTGGAGACCCAGTACTTC. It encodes CASSLLAGLETQYF.